Sequencing of this TCR beta chain was carried out in a study of CD4 T cells in relation to SARS-CoV-2 and coronaviruses. Generated by immunoSEQ multiplex PCR, the TCRdb table keeps only in-frame clones and is missing some. The sample has about 21,000 clones; approximately 80% are singletons. V gave up 1 base and J gave up 3 bases, with 4 bases separating them. This CDR3 is 12 amino acids long. CDR1 MDHEN and CDR2 SYDVKM come from the germline V gene. CD4+ T cells from unexposed donors were obtained before the COVID-19 pandemic (2011-2018). CD4+ T cells were isolated from the cells after around eleven days of culture. Worth noting for this clone: The antigen is not known.

The chain employs TRBV28 and TRBJ2-7; D not certain. This receptor was taken from a human donor in good health. The sample was CD4+ T cells from PBMCs, cultured in vitro. The CDR3 bases are TGTGCCAGCAGTTTATTACACTACGAGCAGTACTTC. The encoded protein is CASSLLHYEQYF.